Below, one T cell receptor (beta chain) is given with its context. Its antigen has not been determined. No per-base quality is available; no much larger clone lies one base away. The data were taken from a study of blood T cell repertoires in COVID-19 (dated by TCRdb to 2019 to 2021). Looking at the study overall: Samples from collaborators originated in the United States, Italy and Spain and spanned both the acute and convalescent phases of COVID-19. The material from the prospective study consisted of cDNA or gDNA derived from T cells, B-cell-depleted T cells, or PBMCs. Subjects who had been exposed to COVID-19, were actively infected with it, or had recovered from it provided the deeply sampled blood TCRbeta repertoires that made up the dataset. The repertoires were released in a freely available public database meant as a resource for research on the immune response to SARS-CoV-2. Samples came from the ongoing ImmuneRACE study (first 160 participants) plus 1,254 subjects from 6 global collaborators. A de-identified subject ID, COVID-19 status, age in years and sex were almost always included in the sample metadata. HLA class I and class II types, where available, came from metadata supplied by the sample provider rather than from assay-based typing. Here is what the overall study found, with its caveats: The quantity of clinical and demographic metadata differed by source and by participant and was supplied without curation.

Trimming costs V 5 bases and J 6 bases, and their ends lie 18 bases apart. The germline V gene yields SGHDT for CDR1 and YYEEEE for CDR2. Spanning cysteine to phenylalanine, the CDR3 consists of 15 amino acids. The only DNA kept is the CDR3, 45 bases in frame from the first base. One collaborating source in Seattle enrolled patients during active infection and followed them longitudinally through the course of disease. Collaborating institutions collected whole blood in K2EDTA tubes following their own protocols. For TCRbeta analysis, collaborator samples were shipped as frozen whole blood, as isolated PBMCs, or as DNA extracted from either sample type. TCRbeta CDR3 regions were amplified from genomic DNA by means of the immunoSEQ Assay, a bias-controlled multiplex PCR. As for the original processing: Nucleated cell counts per sample were estimated from amplification of reference gene primers within the assay. To quantify the absolute abundance of each unique TCRbeta CDR3 rearrangement, sequence reads were collapsed and filtered. Productive Simpson clonality was computed per sample as the square root of Simpson's diversity index over productive rearrangements. TCRdb mirrors the immuneACCESS table, restricted to in-frame sequences. Some clones are absent from its copies; in checked studies, under half trace to an unresolved V gene, and the reason for the others is unknown. The V and J calls and clone size were taken over from that table, and D and trimming were inferred from the DNA. Here the sample has more than 150,000 clones; less than 95% occur a single time. In total, the top ten clones hold 0.76% of the sample.

The rearranged chain carries TRBV5-6 and TRBJ2-1; the D gene is perhaps TRBD1, on 6 matching bases. The sequencing sample was made of peripheral blood. This receptor was obtained from a man aged 30-40 years with COVID-19, enrolled during active disease. The CDR3 sequence is CASSYINSQGNEQFF. In nucleotide form, the sequence is TGTGCCAGCAGTTATATTAATTCACAGGGCAATGAGCAGTTCTTC.